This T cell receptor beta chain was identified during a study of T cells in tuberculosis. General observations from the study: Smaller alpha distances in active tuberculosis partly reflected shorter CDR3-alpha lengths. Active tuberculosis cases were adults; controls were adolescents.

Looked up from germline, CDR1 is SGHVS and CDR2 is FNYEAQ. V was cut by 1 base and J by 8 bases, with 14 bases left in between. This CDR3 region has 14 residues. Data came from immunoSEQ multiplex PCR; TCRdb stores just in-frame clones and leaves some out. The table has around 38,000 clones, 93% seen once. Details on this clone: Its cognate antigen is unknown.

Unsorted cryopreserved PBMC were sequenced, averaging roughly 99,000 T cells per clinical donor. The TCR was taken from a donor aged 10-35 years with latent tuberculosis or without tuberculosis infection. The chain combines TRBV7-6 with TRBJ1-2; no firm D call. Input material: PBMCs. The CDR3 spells CASSLVSGSAGYTF. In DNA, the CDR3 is TGTGCCAGCAGCTTAGTATCGGGGAGCGCCGGCTACACCTTC.